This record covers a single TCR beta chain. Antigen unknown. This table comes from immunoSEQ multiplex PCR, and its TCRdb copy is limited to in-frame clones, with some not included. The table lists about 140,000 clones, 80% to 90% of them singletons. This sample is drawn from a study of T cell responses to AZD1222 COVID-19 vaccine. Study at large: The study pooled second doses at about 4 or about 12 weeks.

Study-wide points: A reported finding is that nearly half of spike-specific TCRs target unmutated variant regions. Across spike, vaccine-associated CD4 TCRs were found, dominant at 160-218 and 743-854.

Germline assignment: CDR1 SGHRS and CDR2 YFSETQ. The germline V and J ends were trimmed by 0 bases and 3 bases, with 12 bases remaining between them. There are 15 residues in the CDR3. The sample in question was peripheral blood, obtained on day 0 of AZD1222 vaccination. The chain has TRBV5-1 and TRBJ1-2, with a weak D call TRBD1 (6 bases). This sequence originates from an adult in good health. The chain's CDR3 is CASSLGPGADYGYTF. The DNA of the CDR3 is TGCGCCAGCAGCTTGGGGCCAGGGGCGGACTATGGCTACACCTTC.